These 20 T cell receptor beta chains came from one sample sequenced in a study of blood T cells in healthy people across ages. Sample-barcoded 5' priming and a J-beta primer mix drove a second PCR of roughly 6 to 12 cycles. TCRdb re-called the 5' RACE reads with MiXCR, one entry per CDR3 protein. The sample lists about 720,000 distinct CDR3 sequences; roughly 25% were seen once. The same specimen was also included in a second study, on T cells of mothers and their children.

What was sequenced was blood. These receptors all come from a boy younger than 18 in good health.

The rearrangement uses TRBV12-3 or TRBV12-4 and TRBJ1-5; 8 positions agree with TRBD1. V was clipped by 4 bases and J by 1 base; unmatched bases: 12. CDR3 length: 18 residues. For the CDR3, the DNA is TGTGCCAGCAGTTCCGGACAGGGCCGGGTGGACAGCAATCAGCCCCAGCATTTT. Protein product: CASSSGQGRVDSNQPQHF.

This clonotype was seen more than once but under ten times. V gene TRBV5-6 combines with J gene TRBJ2-1; 8 positions agree with TRBD1. Per the germline V gene, CDR1 is SGHDT and CDR2 is YYEEEE. The CDR3 consists of 15 residues. Germline trimming cut 4 bases from V and 3 bases from J; bases unmatched to any gene: 6. CDR3 region: CASSDRQGIYNEQFF. Here the CDR3 DNA reads TGTGCCAGCAGCGACCGACAGGGGATCTACAATGAGCAGTTCTTC.

This clonotype showed up just a few times. This chain uses TRBV15 with TRBJ2-7; 7 positions agree with TRBD1. CDR3 length: 16 amino acids. The V segment lost 0 bases and the J segment 2 bases; nucleotides outside the gene matches: 7. Looked up from germline, CDR1 is LNHNV and CDR2 is YYDKDF (reference sequence). The DNA of the CDR3 is TGTGCCACCAGCAGAGATGAGGGGGCGCGAACCTACGAGCAGTACTTC. This translates into CATSRDEGARTYEQYF.

This rearrangement joins TRBV7-2 to TRBJ2-5; TRBD1 matches at 7 bases. The J call may be faulty, since TRBJ2-1 better matches the DNA end. CDR1 SGHTA and CDR2 FQGNSA come from the germline V gene. The CDR3 contains 14 residues. CDR3: CASSSPTGQFEQFF. Written as DNA, the CDR3 is TGTGCCAGCAGCTCGCCCACGGGACAGTTCGAGCAGTTCTTC.

This clonotype showed up just a few times. This chain joins TRBV7-9 and TRBJ2-7; D tentatively reads TRBD1 or TRBD2 (6 bases each). Between the trimmed V and J ends, which lost 4 bases and 0 bases, there was a span of 19 bases. Germline lookup yields CDR1 SEHNR and CDR2 FQNEAQ (reference sequence). This CDR3 has 17 amino acids. The CDR3 protein is CASSSPRGLDSSYEQYF. The CDR3 bases are TGTGCCAGCAGCTCGCCGCGGGGACTGGACAGCTCCTACGAGCAGTACTTC.

The chain carries TRBV29-1 and TRBJ2-5, with D possibly being TRBD2 (5 bases). Matching the DNA end better, TRBJ2-1 makes the J call doubtful. The CDR3 is 10 amino acids. The germline CDR1 and CDR2 sequences are SQVTM and ANQGSEA. The DNA for the CDR3 is TGCAGCGTTAGCGCGGGTGAGCAGTTCTTC. Translating it yields CSVSAGEQFF.

Turning to this clonotype: A much larger clone lies one base from this, so it may be a read error. The genes are TRBV10-3 and TRBJ2-7; a weak D match, TRBD1 (6 bases). Trimming stripped 3 bases from V and 3 bases from J, with 6 bases between. This CDR3 spans 12 amino acids. Germline loops: CDR1 ENHRY, CDR2 SYGVKD. The CDR3 is CAISEQGYEQYF. The CDR3 DNA is TGTGCCATCAGTGAACAGGGCTACGAGCAGTACTTC.

This clonotype was counted many times. The chain recombines TRBV4-3 with TRBJ2-4; 8 bases fit TRBD2. Trimming removed 0 bases from V and 1 base from J; junction bases left unmatched: 17. This CDR3 spans 21 amino acids. The germline V gene has CDR1 LGHNA and CDR2 YSLEER. CDR3 in amino acids: CASSQDLVGRGGLIAKNIQYF. CDR3 bases: TGCGCCAGCAGCCAAGATTTGGTGGGACGGGGGGGCCTTATTGCCAAAAACATTCAGTACTTC.

In this sample, this clonotype turned up a few times. The CDR3: CASSIRPGDTGELFF. The CDR3 nucleotides read TGTGCCAGCAGCATAAGACCGGGGGACACCGGGGAGCTGTTTTTT. V is TRBV9 and J is TRBJ2-2, with a tentative D call TRBD2 (6 bases). Deletions cut 4 bases from V and 3 bases from J, with 13 bases between. The CDR3 consists of 15 residues. Germline V CDR1 and CDR2: SGDLS, YYNGEE.

The rearrangement uses TRBV24-1 and TRBJ2-3, with D unresolved. Trimming pared 1 base from V and 2 bases from J, leaving 12 bases between. CDR1 is KGHDR, CDR2 SFDVKD, per germline. CDR3 size: 16 residues. DNA of the CDR3: TGTGCCACCAGTGATTTCCCGGCCGGAACCACAGATACGCAGTATTTT. It encodes CATSDFPAGTTDTQYF.

The chain is built from TRBV27 and TRBJ2-5; D not resolved. In germline, CDR1 is MNHEY, CDR2 SMNVEV (reference sequence). There are 14 residues in the CDR3. Trimming shortened V by 5 bases and J by 2 bases, and 12 bases separated the two germline ends. As DNA, the CDR3 is TGTGCCAGCAGTCGGTCGTACGGACAAGAGACCCAGTACTTC. It yields the protein CASSRSYGQETQYF.

This clonotype was picked up a small number of times. The chain joins TRBV20-1 to TRBJ2-2; no reliable D call. Trimming pared 6 bases from V and 6 bases from J, leaving 11 bases between. The CDR3 contains 12 residues. Germline loops: CDR1 DFQATT, CDR2 SNEGSKA (reference sequence). The CDR3 DNA is TGCAGTGCCGGTAGCCCCGCCGGGGAGCTGTTTTTT. This translates into CSAGSPAGELFF.

The chain uses TRBV29-1 and TRBJ2-1; TRBD1 matches at 8 bases. Germline-derived CDR1 and CDR2 are SQVTM and ANQGSEA. J gave up 7 bases and V 4 bases, and 6 bases lay outside the gene matches. The CDR3 has 13 residues. CDR3 in amino acids: CSVVQGAGNEQFF. The CDR3 DNA sequence: TGCAGCGTTGTGCAGGGGGCGGGGAATGAGCAGTTCTTC.

Here the CDR3 reads CASKGTGYEQYF. The CDR3 nucleotides read TGTGCCAGCAAGGGGACAGGCTACGAGCAGTACTTC. The rearrangement links TRBV27 to TRBJ2-7; 8 bases align to TRBD1. Germline CDR1 MNHEY, CDR2 SMNVEV (reference sequence). The V and J ends lost 7 bases and 3 bases, in that order; junction bases with no gene match: 2. This CDR3 spans 12 amino acids.

The chain links TRBV2 to TRBJ2-7; 11 nucleotides line up with TRBD1. The V segment lost 4 bases and the J segment 4 bases; nucleotides outside the gene matches: 9. The CDR3 is 16 residues long. Germline loops: CDR1 SNHLY, CDR2 FYNNEI. The DNA of the CDR3 is TGTGCCAGCAGTGGAGGACGGGACAGGGGGTTTTACGAGCAGTACTTC. Translation: CASSGGRDRGFYEQYF.

There are a few counts of this clonotype. The chain carries TRBV24-1 and TRBJ2-3; TRBD1 matches at 9 bases. CDR1 and CDR2 from the germline V gene are KGHDR and SFDVKD. This CDR3 region has 17 residues. Trimming cost V 5 bases and J 2 bases; bases outside gene matches: 10. The CDR3 reads CATSGTGGREFTDTQYF. CDR3 DNA sequence: TGTGCCACCAGTGGAACAGGGGGCCGGGAGTTCACAGATACGCAGTATTTT.

A single count supports this clonotype. The chain joins TRBV10-2 to TRBJ2-3; tentative D call: TRBD2 (5 bases). In germline, CDR1 is WSHSY, CDR2 SAAADI. Trimming removed 8 bases from V and 4 bases from J, with 10 bases in between. This CDR3 contains 12 residues. CDR3 amino acids: CASGVGADTQYF. The CDR3 region has the DNA TGCGCCAGCGGCGTGGGAGCAGATACGCAGTATTTT.

This clonotype has more than one count but fewer than ten. This rearrangement joins TRBV3-1 to TRBJ2-3; D not certain. Germline V gene lookup returns CDR1 LGHDT and CDR2 YNNKEL (reference sequence). Trimming shortened V by 1 base and J by 6 bases, and 14 bases separated the two germline ends. The length of the CDR3 is 15 residues. For the CDR3, the DNA is TGTGCCAGCAGCCAAGGCGTGTTTGCAGTTGATACGCAGTATTTT. Translated, it gives CASSQGVFAVDTQYF.

The gene calls are TRBV2 and TRBJ2-7; D is possibly TRBD2 (5 bases). The V and J ends lost 4 bases and 3 bases respectively, with 7 bases between them. CDR1 SNHLY and CDR2 FYNNEI come from the germline V gene. The CDR3 has 12 amino acids. CDR3 amino acids: CASSAGIYEQYF. Here the CDR3 DNA reads TGTGCCAGCAGTGCCGGGATCTACGAGCAGTACTTC.

The V gene is TRBV3-1, the J gene TRBJ2-5, with D tentatively TRBD1 (6 bases). V was pared by 5 bases and J by 4 bases, with 14 bases between. This CDR3 spans 14 amino acids. Germline CDR1 is LGHDT and CDR2 is YNNKEL (reference sequence). The CDR3 spells CASSRGGHGETQYF. Written as DNA, the CDR3 is TGTGCCAGCAGCAGAGGGGGACATGGAGAGACCCAGTACTTC.